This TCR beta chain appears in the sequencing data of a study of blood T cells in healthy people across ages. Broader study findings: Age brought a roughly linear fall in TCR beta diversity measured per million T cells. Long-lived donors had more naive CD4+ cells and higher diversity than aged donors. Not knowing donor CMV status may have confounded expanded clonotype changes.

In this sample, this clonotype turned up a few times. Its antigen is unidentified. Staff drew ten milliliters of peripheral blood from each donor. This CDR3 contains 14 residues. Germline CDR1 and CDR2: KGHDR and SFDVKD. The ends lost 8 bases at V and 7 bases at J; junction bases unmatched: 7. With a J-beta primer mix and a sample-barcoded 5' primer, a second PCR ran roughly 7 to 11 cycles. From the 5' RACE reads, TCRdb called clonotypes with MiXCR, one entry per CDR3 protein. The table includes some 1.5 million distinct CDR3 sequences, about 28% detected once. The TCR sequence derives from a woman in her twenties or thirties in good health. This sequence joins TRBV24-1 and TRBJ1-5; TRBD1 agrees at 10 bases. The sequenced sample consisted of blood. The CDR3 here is CATIVTGGGQPQHF. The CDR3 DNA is TGTGCCACCATAGTGACAGGGGGCGGACAGCCCCAGCATTTT.